These 24 T cell receptor beta chains originate from one sample sequenced in a study of cytomegalovirus exposure and HLA in healthy donors. Researchers ran the PCR with 60 Vbeta and 13 Jbeta primers. This table comes from immunoSEQ multiplex PCR, and its TCRdb copy is limited to in-frame clones, with some not included. The table has around 180,000 clones, roughly 80% seen once. Sample: PBMCs. These receptors were collected from a man in his 60s in good health and CMV-seronegative.

The rearrangement links TRBV11-2 to TRBJ2-7, with D possibly being TRBD1 (7 bases). With 5 bases removed from V and 0 bases from J, the gap between germline ends came to 26 bases. This CDR3 is 19 amino acids long. CDR1 and CDR2 from the germline V gene are SGHAT and FQNNGV. DNA for the CDR3: TGTGCCAGCAGCCCAACGCGGGGCCGAAACAGGGGAGACTCCTACGAGCAGTACTTC. Protein: CASSPTRGRNRGDSYEQYF.

J is TRBJ1-4 and V is TRBV7-8, with TRBD1 as a possible D gene (5 bases). The CDR3 loop spans 14 amino acids. V was cut by 1 base and J by 8 bases, with 11 bases left in between. Germline V gene lookup returns CDR1 SGHVS and CDR2 FQNEAQ. For the CDR3, the DNA is TGTGCCAGCAGCTTAGAAGGGGTTGGGGAAAAACTGTTTTTT. It yields the protein CASSLEGVGEKLFF.

This clone has just a few counts. DNA for the CDR3: TGCGCCAGCAGCTCAGACAGGGCTCAGCCCCAGCATTTT. Encoded protein: CASSSDRAQPQHF. The chain joins TRBV4-3 to TRBJ1-5; 7 bases are a match to TRBD1. V gave up 5 bases and J gave up 6 bases; unmatched junction bases: 4. The CDR3 consists of 13 residues. Germline lookup yields CDR1 LGHNA and CDR2 YSLEER.

CDR3 residues: CASSGGGLARVDEQFF. In DNA form, the CDR3 reads TGTGCCAGCAGCGGAGGTGGGCTAGCGAGAGTTGATGAGCAGTTCTTC. The chain is built from TRBV5-4 and TRBJ2-1; D is possibly TRBD2 (6 bases). CDR1 is SGHNT and CDR2 is YYREEE in the germline V gene (reference sequence). This CDR3 is 16 amino acids long. Between the trimmed V and J ends, which lost 4 bases and 8 bases, there was a span of 22 bases.

Only a few counts were recorded for this clone. The chain employs TRBV6-5 and TRBJ1-4; possible D gene TRBD1, 6 bases. Germline assignment: CDR1 MNHEY and CDR2 SVGAGI. Trimming took off 0 bases at V and 6 bases at J, with 11 bases between the two ends. The CDR3 runs 15 residues. CDR3 sequence reads: CASSYSRGGHEKLFF. Here the CDR3 DNA reads TGTGCCAGCAGTTACTCGAGAGGGGGACATGAAAAACTGTTTTTT.

CDR3 sequence: CAWSRQKNTEAFF. CDR3 nucleotide sequence: TGTGCCTGGAGTAGACAGAAGAACACTGAAGCTTTCTTT. The rearrangement uses TRBV30 and TRBJ1-1; D might be TRBD1 (5 bases). V gave up 2 bases and J gave up 1 base, with 8 bases separating them. The CDR3 runs to 13 residues. Germline values: CDR1 GTSNPN, CDR2 SVGIG (reference sequence).

A single count supports this clone. The V gene is TRBV5-5, the J gene TRBJ2-1; 7 nucleotides agree with TRBD1. With V trimmed by 1 base and J by 2 bases, 3 bases remained unmatched. CDR3 size: 15 residues. CDR1 and CDR2 (germline): SGHKS, YYEKEE (reference sequence). In DNA, the CDR3 is TGTGCCAGCAGCTTGAGGGACAGCACCTACAATGAGCAGTTCTTC. Its protein product is CASSLRDSTYNEQFF.

This chain uses TRBV6-1 with TRBJ2-5; D remains ambiguous. Per germline, CDR1 MNHNS and CDR2 SASEGT. V lost 0 bases and J lost 3, with 8 bases in between. The CDR3 spans 14 residues. DNA for the CDR3: TGTGCCAGCAGTGAAGCGTGGGCAGAAGAGACCCAGTACTTC. It yields the protein CASSEAWAEETQYF.

V and J are TRBV4-2 and TRBJ1-6; D gene unclear. Trimming removed 1 base at V and 7 bases at J, with 11 bases between. CDR1 is LGHNA and CDR2 is YNFKEQ in the germline V gene. CDR3 length: 15 amino acids. CDR3 sequence (DNA): TGTGCCAGCAGCCAAGGAGCGGGGATCAATTCACCCCTCCACTTT. Its protein product is CASSQGAGINSPLHF.

The chain combines TRBV6-1 with TRBJ2-5; D might be TRBD2 (5 bases). The CDR3 runs 12 residues. Trimming cost V 4 bases and J 4 bases, with 7 bases left between them. Germline-derived CDR1 and CDR2 are MNHNS and SASEGT. CDR3 coding DNA: TGTGCCAGCAGTGTTGCGGGAGAGACCCAGTACTTC. Protein: CASSVAGETQYF.

V and J are TRBV30 and TRBJ2-1, with TRBD2 matching 9 bases. V was pared by 1 base and J by 2 bases, with 6 bases of the junction left unmatched. CDR3 size: 16 residues. Germline assignment: CDR1 GTSNPN and CDR2 SVGIG (reference sequence). CDR3 loop: CAWSDPLAGAYNEQFF. The CDR3 DNA reads TGTGCCTGGAGTGATCCTTTAGCGGGGGCCTACAATGAGCAGTTCTTC.

This clone was recorded a few times. V gene TRBV6-5 combines with J gene TRBJ1-4, with unresolved D. The germline CDR1 and CDR2 sequences are MNHEY and SVGAGI. The CDR3 runs 13 residues. The V end lost 6 bases, the J end lost 7 bases, and 12 bases lay between the germline ends. CDR3 protein: CASREGRIEKLFF. CDR3 DNA: TGTGCCAGCAGGGAGGGCCGAATTGAAAAACTGTTTTTT.

The chain uses TRBV5-1 and TRBJ2-2, with D perhaps TRBD1 (6 bases). Germline V lookup: CDR1 SGHRS, CDR2 YFSETQ. Trimming cost V 1 base and J 6 bases, with 10 bases left between them. This CDR3 region has 14 residues. The CDR3 protein is CASSLSGQPGELFF. As DNA, the CDR3 is TGCGCCAGCAGCTTGAGTGGACAGCCCGGGGAGCTGTTTTTT.

This sequence joins TRBV9 and TRBJ1-5, with D maybe TRBD1 (5 bases). This CDR3 has 15 amino acids. Trimming took 0 bases from V and 5 from J, leaving 12 bases between them. Germline CDR1 SGDLS, CDR2 YYNGEE. The CDR3 coding sequence is TGTGCCAGCAGCGTAGGGTCAGGGCTCGATCAGCCCCAGCATTTT. This sequence encodes CASSVGSGLDQPQHF.

The J gene is TRBJ1-1, the V gene TRBV5-8, with a tentative D call TRBD1 (5 bases). CDR3 size: 15 residues. Trimming took off 0 bases at V and 4 bases at J, with 13 bases between the two ends. Per germline, CDR1 SGHTS and CDR2 YDEGEE. The CDR3 nucleotides are TGTGCCAGCAGCTTGGCCACGGGGGGAAGCACTGAAGCTTTCTTT. It codes for CASSLATGGSTEAFF.

The rearrangement joins TRBV6-5 to TRBJ2-3; a possible D gene is TRBD1 (6 bases). The CDR3 has 16 amino acids. The germline V gene has CDR1 MNHEY and CDR2 SVGAGI. V lost 4 bases, J lost 0 bases, and 14 bases lay in between. The CDR3 DNA reads TGTGCCAGCAGTTTGATCCAGGGGTCGAGCACAGATACGCAGTATTTT. Its translation is CASSLIQGSSTDTQYF.

This clone showed up just once. The chain links TRBV2 to TRBJ1-4; tentative D call: TRBD1 (6 bases). This CDR3 contains 16 residues. Trimming pared 7 bases from V and 0 bases from J, leaving 15 bases between. CDR1 and CDR2 (germline): SNHLY, FYNNEI. The CDR3 protein is CASNRAIGATNEKLFF. Written as DNA, the CDR3 is TGTGCCAGCAACAGGGCGATCGGGGCAACTAATGAAAAACTGTTTTTT.

The chain joins TRBV5-6 to TRBJ1-2, with unresolved D. The CDR3 covers 15 residues. The V end was cut by 2 bases, the J end by 9 bases, with 20 bases between. From germline, CDR1 is SGHDT and CDR2 YYEEEE. CDR3 loop: CASSFAEVLSESYTF. The CDR3, as DNA: TGTGCCAGCAGCTTCGCGGAAGTGTTGTCGGAGAGCTACACCTTC.

The rearrangement uses TRBV6-1 and TRBJ1-6, with 7 nucleotides matching TRBD1. There are 15 residues in the CDR3. Germline CDR1 reads MNHNS; CDR2 reads SASEGT. The trim removed 3 bases at V and 10 bases at J, leaving 9 bases unmatched. Here the CDR3 DNA reads TGTGCCAGCAGTGAGGTAACAGGGGTGGGCTCACCCCTCCACTTT. It translates to CASSEVTGVGSPLHF.

V and J are TRBV19 and TRBJ1-5; 7 nucleotides agree with TRBD1. J lost 5 bases, V lost 5 bases, and 6 bases had no gene match. CDR1 and CDR2 (germline): LNHDA, SQIVND (reference sequence). The length of the CDR3 is 14 residues. CDR3 region: CASSARDSYQPQHF. In nucleotides, the CDR3 is TGTGCCAGTAGTGCCCGGGACAGTTATCAGCCCCAGCATTTT.

This clone showed up just once. The CDR3 nucleotides are TGCGCCAGCAGCTTGGCCCCGCCAGGGGTTTCCTACGAGCAGTACTTC. It yields the protein CASSLAPPGVSYEQYF. The chain employs TRBV5-1 and TRBJ2-7; weak D call: TRBD1 (6 bases). V was cut by 0 bases and J by 1 base, with 14 bases left in between. In germline, CDR1 is SGHRS, CDR2 YFSETQ. This CDR3 is built from 16 residues.

V and J are TRBV5-6 and TRBJ2-7; 9 nucleotides line up with TRBD1. Germline-derived CDR1 and CDR2 are SGHDT and YYEEEE. The CDR3 sequence is 17 residues long. V shed 4 bases and J 4 bases; nucleotides not matched to a gene: 15. CDR3 coding DNA: TGTGCCAGCAGCCACCGCCCGGGACAGGGATTCAGGTACGAGCAGTACTTC. This sequence encodes CASSHRPGQGFRYEQYF.

This sequence joins TRBV11-2 and TRBJ2-7, with D tentatively TRBD2 (5 bases). The CDR3 runs 15 residues. Germline V gene lookup returns CDR1 SGHAT and CDR2 FQNNGV. V was shortened by 3 bases and J by 1 base, with 13 bases between the two germline ends. CDR3 DNA sequence: TGTGCCAGCAGCTTTTTAAGGACTTCTTCCTACGAGCAGTACTTC. It translates to CASSFLRTSSYEQYF. The whole variable domain, filled in from reference TRBV11-2 and TRBJ2-7, reads EAGVAQSPRYKIIEKRQSVAFWCNPISGHATLYWYQQILGQGPKLLIQFQNNGVVDDSQLPKDRFSAERLKGVDSTLKIQPAKLEDSAVYLCASSFLRTSSYEQYFGPGTRLTVT.

The chain combines TRBV5-4 with TRBJ2-5; unclear D gene. Germline V gene data show CDR1 as SGHNT and CDR2 as YYREEE (reference sequence). The CDR3 spans 13 residues. Trimming removed 2 bases at V and 5 bases at J, with 10 bases between. CDR3 protein: CASSFVEFETQYF. CDR3 in DNA: TGTGCCAGCAGCTTCGTGGAGTTTGAGACCCAGTACTTC.